The clone carrying this T cell receptor beta chain turned up a few times. Its antigen is not identified. The data derive from a study of persistence of HIV-infected CD4 T cells. Cells were stimulated with overlapping HIV-1 Gag 15-mer peptides. CD40L-negative CD69-negative CD45RO-high memory CD4+ T cells were sorted as populations depleted of antigen-responding cells. This was the immunoSEQ version 4 assay in survey mode. Sequenced by immunoSEQ multiplex PCR; TCRdb stores in-frame clones only, minus some. The sample contains roughly 60,000 clones, under 80% of which appear only once. This receptor was identified in an adult man with HIV who was CMV-seropositive. Sequencing used CD4+ T cells sorted from PBMCs after approximately 19-hour stimulation, obtained from a patient who received antiretroviral therapy.

CDR3 in amino acids: CASSPQWGGGPILNTEAFF. The DNA of the CDR3 is TGTGCCAGCAGCCCACAATGGGGCGGGGGCCCGATCCTAAACACTGAAGCTTTCTTT. The gene calls are TRBV3-1 (or the pseudogene TRBV3-2) and TRBJ1-1; TRBD1 might be the D (6 bases). Germline V lookup: CDR1 LGHDT, CDR2 YNNKEL (reference sequence). This CDR3 contains 19 residues. Trimming removed 4 bases at V and 2 bases at J, with 26 bases between.